Below are 2 T cell receptor beta chains sequenced from a single sample in a study of blood T cell repertoires in COVID-19 (dated by TCRdb to 2020 to 2022). Preparation of the library involved the immunoSEQ multiplex PCR assay. Entries here come from immuneACCESS through TCRdb and include only in-frame sequences with V and J called. Some clones fail to appear in such tables; in the studies checked, an unresolved V gene covers under half of the shortfall, and the cause of the remainder is unknown. For this sample the table gives about 62,000 clones, of which roughly 80% were detected only once. The biggest ten clones account for around 6.4% of the sample. The sequencing input was peripheral blood. The receptors come from a woman aged 50 to 60 with active or convalescent COVID-19.

CDR3 residues: CASSRGAGVPNQPQHF. DNA for the CDR3: TGTGCCAGCAGCAGGGGGGCGGGGGTACCTAATCAGCCCCAGCATTTT. The chain employs TRBV21-1 and TRBJ1-5. TRBV21-1 is labeled a pseudogene. The CDR3 is made up of 16 amino acids.

In its sample, this clone was seen once. The chain couples TRBV9 to TRBJ1-4; 10 nucleotides line up with TRBD1. This CDR3 contains 16 residues. V was pared by 1 base and J by 2 bases, with 2 bases of the junction left unmatched. Germline CDR1 SGDLS, CDR2 YYNGEE. The CDR3 DNA follows: TGTGCCAGCAGCGTACGGGGACAGGGGACTAATGAAAAACTGTTTTTT. Encoded protein: CASSVRGQGTNEKLFF.